This TCR beta chain is from a study of blood T cell repertoires in COVID-19. Study summary: Material from acute and convalescent COVID-19 was sourced from the United States, Italy and Spain. The analysed material was cDNA or gDNA that came from T cells, B-cell-depleted T cells, or PBMCs.

This CDR3 spans 20 amino acids. Per the original methods: Amplification from reference gene primers served as the basis for estimated nucleated cell counts. Repertoires were generated with immunoSEQ multiplex PCR, while TCRdb's copy carries only in-frame clones and drops some. The DNA was the basis for D and trimming; V, J and clone size are from that table. In the table there are about 150,000 clones, around four fifths of which are singletons. Input material: peripheral blood. This TCR came from a middle-aged woman with active or convalescent COVID-19. J is TRBJ2-2 and V is TRBV21-1; the table names TRBD2, a call not compared with the DNA. TRBV21-1 is reported as a pseudogene. CDR3 residues: CASSKAPVNPSGGNTGELFF. CDR3 nucleotide sequence: TGTGCCAGCAGCAAAGCGCCGGTTAACCCTAGCGGGGGGAACACCGGGGAGCTGTTTTTT.